A selection of T cell receptor beta chains follows, all from one sample in a study of T cell responses to AZD1222 COVID-19 vaccine. Repertoires were generated with immunoSEQ multiplex PCR, while TCRdb's copy carries only in-frame clones and drops some. This table has 120,000 or so clones, roughly 92% appearing once. This sample comprised peripheral blood, obtained on day 0 of AZD1222 vaccination. The receptors derive from an adult in good health. Each CDR3 is given with its conserved first and last residue. The D gene is left open where the match is weak. Size tells how often a clone was seen (once, few, many) or the class of an expanded clone, and some rows leave it out.

clone_size j_call d_call v_call cdr3_nt cdr3_aa
few TRBJ1-1 - TRBV9 TGTGCCAGCAGCGTAGTAGGACAGAACACTGAAGCTTTCTTT CASSVVGQNTEAFF
- TRBJ1-2 - TRBV19 TGTGCCAGTAGTATAGATCCAACGGGCTATGGCTACACCTTC CASSIDPTGYGYTF
- TRBJ1-3 - TRBV25-1 TGTGCCAGCAGTGAATTCGGGGAGGTAGGCACCATATATTTT CASSEFGEVGTIYF
once TRBJ1-1 - TRBV19 TGTGCCAGTAGTGCCAGCGCGGGCGGGAACACTGAAGCTTTCTTT CASSASAGGNTEAFF
few TRBJ2-1 - TRBV5-1 TGCGCCAGCAGCTTGGAGGTGACAGGGAGGCATGAGCAGTTCTTC CASSLEVTGRHEQFF
- TRBJ1-1 - TRBV3-1/TRBV3-2 TGTGCCAGCAGCCAGAGAGCGGGGGGGGTGAAAGCTTTCTTT CASSQRAGGVKAFF
- TRBJ1-1 - TRBV27 TGTGCCAGCAGCCTCCGAATCAGGGGTGGTAACACTGAAGCTTTCTTT CASSLRIRGGNTEAFF
- TRBJ1-5 TRBD1 TRBV10-2 TGCGCCAGCAGTGACAAGGACAGGGTATACAATCAGCCCCAGCATTTT CASSDKDRVYNQPQHF
- TRBJ2-1 TRBD2 TRBV6-4 TGTGCCAGCAGCAGCGGGACGCCTGAGCAGTTCTTC CASSSGTPEQFF
- TRBJ1-4 - TRBV18 TGTGCCAGCTCACCATCCCGGGACAAGTATGAAAAACTGTTTTTT CASSPSRDKYEKLFF
- TRBJ1-2 - TRBV20-1 TGCAGTGCTAGGGACACCCCCGGCTACACCTTC CSARDTPGYTF
- TRBJ1-4 - TRBV5-1 TGCGCCAGCAGCTTAGGGCAGACGTCTAATGAAAAACTGTTTTTT CASSLGQTSNEKLFF
- TRBJ1-1 - TRBV9 TGTGCCAGCAGCCCCCGGAGAACTAACACTGAAGCTTTCTTT CASSPRRTNTEAFF
- TRBJ1-6 - TRBV28 TGTGCCAGCATCCGGGACGGAAATTCACCCCTCCACTTT CASIRDGNSPLHF
few TRBJ1-1 - TRBV10-3 TGTGCCATCAGTGATCGACCGTGGCAGGGGAACACTGAAGCTTTCTTT CAISDRPWQGNTEAFF
- TRBJ1-1 TRBD1 TRBV7-2 TGTGCCAGCAGCTTAATGAGTCAGGGGGCGCTTTGGACTGAAGCTTTCTTT CASSLMSQGALWTEAFF
- TRBJ1-2 TRBD1 TRBV7-3 TGTGCCAGCAGCTTAAGTGCAGGGGGCTTCTATGGCTACACCTTC CASSLSAGGFYGYTF
- TRBJ1-3 - TRBV9 TGTGCCAGCAGCGTAGAGACAGGCTCTGGAAACACCATATATTTT CASSVETGSGNTIYF